Below, 16 T cell receptor beta chains from the same sample are listed, as sequenced in a study of early T cells in non-severe SARS-CoV-2 infection (dated by TCRdb to the early 2020s). Library generation was performed with 5' RACE. These reads were obtained on a NextSeq 500. TCRdb's own reprocessing of the public reads used fastp at Q25 and MiXCR and kept productive beta chains. Entries are consolidated by CDR3 protein sequence, retaining the most common genes and DNA. Here the sample has more than 30,000 distinct CDR3 sequences; over 6% occur a single time. Less than 15% of the sample belongs to the ten largest clones. Material: whole blood, obtained at baseline. These receptors were obtained from an adult who was a healthcare worker with PCR-confirmed SARS-CoV-2 infection or an uninfected control (not recorded which).

This clonotype was seen a handful of times. The chain joins TRBV27 to TRBJ2-7; a weak D match, TRBD2 (6 bases). This CDR3 is 14 amino acids long. Germline CDR1 reads MNHEY; CDR2 reads SMNVEV (reference sequence). The ends were cut back, 6 bases at V and 2 bases at J, with 14 bases in the middle. The CDR3 reads CASRGAGSPYEQYV. CDR3 sequence (DNA): TGTGCCAGCAGGGGTGCGGGATCTCCCTACGAGCAGTACGTC.

The chain joins TRBV12-3 or TRBV12-4 to TRBJ1-1; no reliable D call. This CDR3 has 12 residues. V lost 3 bases, J lost 7 bases, and 9 bases lay in between. DNA for the CDR3: TGTGCCAGCAGTTTCCTAGGCAATGAAGCTTTCTTT. Translation gives CASSFLGNEAFF.

This clonotype was counted at least ten times. The chain recombines TRBV24-1 with TRBJ2-1; D not certain. The CDR3 covers 14 residues. The ends were cut back, 3 bases at V and 3 bases at J, with 8 bases in the middle. CDR1 and CDR2 from the germline V gene are KGHDR and SFDVKD. CDR3 amino acids: CATSDRTGYNEQFF. The CDR3 nucleotides read TGTGCCACCAGTGATCGGACGGGCTACAATGAGCAGTTCTTC.

The chain uses TRBV9 and TRBJ1-1; D is ambiguous. The CDR3 covers 15 residues. V was clipped by 0 bases and J by 0 bases, with 9 bases between them. Germline-derived CDR1 and CDR2 are SGDLS and YYNGEE. The CDR3 sequence is CASSVGERMNTEAFF. The CDR3 nucleotides read TGTGCCAGCAGCGTAGGAGAGCGGATGAACACTGAAGCTTTCTTT.

The chain has TRBV20-1 and TRBJ2-7; 7 bases line up with TRBD2. CDR1 and CDR2 from the germline V gene are DFQATT and SNEGSKA (reference sequence). CDR3 length: 13 amino acids. V shed 3 bases and J 3 bases; nucleotides not matched to a gene: 5. Here the CDR3 DNA reads TGCAGTGCTAGTCGGCGGGAGCACTACGAGCAGTACTTC. Its translation is CSASRREHYEQYF.

By its share, this clonotype is medium-sized. The J gene is TRBJ2-5, the V gene TRBV6-5, with TRBD2 as a possible D gene (6 bases). The germline V gene has CDR1 MNHEY and CDR2 SVGAGI. The CDR3 runs 12 residues. Between the trimmed V and J ends, which lost 5 bases and 5 bases, there was a span of 9 bases. CDR3 protein: CASSGGEETQYF. DNA of the CDR3: TGTGCCAGCAGTGGAGGGGAGGAGACCCAGTACTTC.

The J gene is TRBJ2-1, the V gene TRBV7-2; D might be TRBD1 or TRBD2, each matching 6 bases. Germline CDR1 and CDR2: SGHTA and FQGNSA. The CDR3 runs to 15 residues. Trimming pared 1 base from V and 7 bases from J, leaving 14 bases between. The CDR3 reads CASSLEGGGTNEQFF. The CDR3 region has the DNA TGTGCCAGCAGCTTAGAAGGGGGAGGAACAAATGAGCAGTTCTTC.

This clonotype was counted ten times or more. The CDR3 DNA follows: TGTGCAAGTCGCTTAGTCTTGTGGCTAGCGATCCACGAGCAGTACTTC. This translates into CASRLVLWLAIHEQYF. The V and J genes are TRBV12-2 and TRBJ2-7; the D call of TRBD2 is as the table states it, not checked on the DNA. TRBV12-2 is a documented pseudogene. The CDR3 is 16 residues long.

This clonotype was picked up many times. The rearrangement joins TRBV27 to TRBJ2-1; D call uncertain. Germline values: CDR1 MNHEY, CDR2 SMNVEV (reference sequence). Between the trimmed V and J ends, which lost 3 bases and 8 bases, there was a span of 26 bases. CDR3 length: 18 residues. The CDR3: CASSFFLVECFVRDEQFF. The CDR3 region has the DNA TGTGCCAGCAGTTTCTTTCTAGTTGAGTGTTTCGTGAGAGATGAGCAGTTCTTC.

This clonotype has a count of ten or more. This CDR3 is CASSPHKAGNSPLHF. The CDR3 nucleotides read TGTGCCAGCAGCCCCCACAAGGCGGGAAATTCACCCCTCCACTTT. The J gene is TRBJ1-6, the V gene TRBV16, with unresolved D. The CDR3 totals 15 residues. Between the trimmed V and J ends, which lost 4 bases and 7 bases, there was a span of 14 bases. CDR1 is KGHSY, CDR2 FQNENV, per germline.

This clonotype was seen repeatedly, ten times or more. CDR3 sequence reads: CAISESMVTEAFF. CDR3 nucleotide sequence: TGTGCCATCAGTGAGTCGATGGTTACAGAAGCTTTCTTT. The rearrangement joins TRBV10-3 to TRBJ1-1; D unresolved. The length of the CDR3 is 13 residues. Trimming pared 0 bases from V and 8 bases from J, leaving 10 bases between. Germline assignment: CDR1 ENHRY and CDR2 SYGVKD.

The V call is TRBV19, the J call TRBJ2-1, with 8 bases fitting TRBD2. The CDR3 has 17 amino acids. From germline, CDR1 is LNHDA and CDR2 SQIVND (reference sequence). V dropped 4 bases and J dropped 5; count of bases not matched to a gene: 13. The CDR3, as DNA: TGTGCCAGTAGTACCGATGGGGGCGGGAGGTTCCACAATGAGCAGTTCTTC. Translation: CASSTDGGGRFHNEQFF.

The chain employs TRBV9 and TRBJ2-7; no definite D call. This CDR3 has 15 residues. The V end lost 0 bases, the J end lost 3 bases, and 13 bases lay between the germline ends. Germline loops: CDR1 SGDLS, CDR2 YYNGEE. This chain's CDR3 is CASSVGIGQNYEQYF. CDR3 nucleotides: TGTGCCAGCAGCGTAGGAATAGGGCAGAACTACGAGCAGTACTTC.

The V call is TRBV29-1, the J call TRBJ2-1; D is ambiguous. This CDR3 contains 14 residues. Germline V gene data show CDR1 as SQVTM and CDR2 as ANQGSEA. V gave up 0 bases and J gave up 4 bases, with 10 bases separating them. Written as DNA, the CDR3 is TGCAGCGTTGAAGAATCTGGCAGTTACAATGAGCAGTTCTTC. Residues: CSVEESGSYNEQFF.

This chain connects TRBV5-1 to TRBJ2-1, with 8 bases aligning to TRBD1. Germline trimming cut 0 bases from V and 3 bases from J; bases unmatched to any gene: 2. The germline gives CDR1 SGHRS, CDR2 YFSETQ. This CDR3 comprises 15 residues. For the CDR3, the DNA is TGCGCCAGCAGCTTGGCAGGACAGGGCTACAATGAGCAGTTCTTC. Encoded protein: CASSLAGQGYNEQFF.

Only a few counts were recorded for this clonotype. The J gene is TRBJ2-1, the V gene TRBV11-2, with D perhaps being TRBD1 or TRBD2 (6 bases each). V lost 3 bases and J lost 5, with 17 bases in between. The germline gives CDR1 SGHAT, CDR2 FQNNGV. The CDR3 spans 16 residues. The CDR3 region is CASSFLRGDGDNEQFF. DNA of the CDR3: TGTGCCAGCAGCTTCCTAAGGGGGGATGGGGACAATGAGCAGTTCTTC.